Sequencing of this T cell receptor beta chain was carried out in a study of T cell repertoires in cytomegalovirus infection. Study as a whole: Public TCR beta signatures indicated both CMV infection and matching HLA type. General study points: Pooled public TCR beta family frequency picked out CMV carriers with the relevant HLA.

As concerns this clonotype: Its antigen is unidentified.

TCRdb reanalysed the reads using MiXCR and keeps one entry per CDR3 protein. Of about 150,000 distinct CDR3 sequences listed, about 20% are singletons. CDR3 size: 15 residues. V lost 8 bases and J lost 0; bases outside the gene matches: 7. CDR1 and CDR2 from the germline V gene are SNHLY and FYNNEI. The source material was PBMCs. This TCR was sampled from a human donor in good health (CMV status not recorded). Some clones in this sample may be carry-over from other donors' samples. The chain combines TRBV2 with TRBJ2-1; 7 bases are a match to TRBD2. CDR3 in amino acids: CASGKRTSSYNEQFF. In DNA, the CDR3 is TGTGCCAGCGGGAAGAGGACTAGCTCCTACAATGAGCAGTTCTTC.